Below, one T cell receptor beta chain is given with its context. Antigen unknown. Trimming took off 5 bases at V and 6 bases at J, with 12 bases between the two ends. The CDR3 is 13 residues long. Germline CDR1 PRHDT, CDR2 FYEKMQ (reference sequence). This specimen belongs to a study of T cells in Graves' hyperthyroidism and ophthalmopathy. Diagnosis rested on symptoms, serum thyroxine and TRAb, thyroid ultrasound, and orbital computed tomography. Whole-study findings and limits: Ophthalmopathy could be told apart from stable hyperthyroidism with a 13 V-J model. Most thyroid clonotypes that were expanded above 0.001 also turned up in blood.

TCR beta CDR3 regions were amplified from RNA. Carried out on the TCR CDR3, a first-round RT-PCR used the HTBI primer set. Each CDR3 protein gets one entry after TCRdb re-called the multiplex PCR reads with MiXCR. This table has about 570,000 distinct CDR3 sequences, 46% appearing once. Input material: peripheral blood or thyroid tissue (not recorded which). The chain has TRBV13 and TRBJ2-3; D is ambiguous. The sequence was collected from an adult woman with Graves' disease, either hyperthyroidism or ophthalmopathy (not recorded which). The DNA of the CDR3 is TGTGCCAGCAGCAGCCGTGCGGCGGATACGCAGTATTTT. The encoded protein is CASSSRAADTQYF.